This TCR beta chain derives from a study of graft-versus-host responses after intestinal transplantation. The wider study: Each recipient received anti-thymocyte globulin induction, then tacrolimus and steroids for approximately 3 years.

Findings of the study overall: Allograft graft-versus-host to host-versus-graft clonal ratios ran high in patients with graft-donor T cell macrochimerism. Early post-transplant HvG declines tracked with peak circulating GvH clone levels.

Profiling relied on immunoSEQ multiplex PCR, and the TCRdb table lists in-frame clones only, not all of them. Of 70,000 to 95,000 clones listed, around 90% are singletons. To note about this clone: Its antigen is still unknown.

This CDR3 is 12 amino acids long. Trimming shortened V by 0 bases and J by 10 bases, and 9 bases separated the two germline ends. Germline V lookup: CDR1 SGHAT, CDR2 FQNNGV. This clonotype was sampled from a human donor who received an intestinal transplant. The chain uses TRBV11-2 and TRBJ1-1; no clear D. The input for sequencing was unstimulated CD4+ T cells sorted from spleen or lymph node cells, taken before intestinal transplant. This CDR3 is CASSLEGAGAFF. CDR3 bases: TGTGCCAGCAGCTTAGAGGGCGCGGGAGCTTTCTTT.